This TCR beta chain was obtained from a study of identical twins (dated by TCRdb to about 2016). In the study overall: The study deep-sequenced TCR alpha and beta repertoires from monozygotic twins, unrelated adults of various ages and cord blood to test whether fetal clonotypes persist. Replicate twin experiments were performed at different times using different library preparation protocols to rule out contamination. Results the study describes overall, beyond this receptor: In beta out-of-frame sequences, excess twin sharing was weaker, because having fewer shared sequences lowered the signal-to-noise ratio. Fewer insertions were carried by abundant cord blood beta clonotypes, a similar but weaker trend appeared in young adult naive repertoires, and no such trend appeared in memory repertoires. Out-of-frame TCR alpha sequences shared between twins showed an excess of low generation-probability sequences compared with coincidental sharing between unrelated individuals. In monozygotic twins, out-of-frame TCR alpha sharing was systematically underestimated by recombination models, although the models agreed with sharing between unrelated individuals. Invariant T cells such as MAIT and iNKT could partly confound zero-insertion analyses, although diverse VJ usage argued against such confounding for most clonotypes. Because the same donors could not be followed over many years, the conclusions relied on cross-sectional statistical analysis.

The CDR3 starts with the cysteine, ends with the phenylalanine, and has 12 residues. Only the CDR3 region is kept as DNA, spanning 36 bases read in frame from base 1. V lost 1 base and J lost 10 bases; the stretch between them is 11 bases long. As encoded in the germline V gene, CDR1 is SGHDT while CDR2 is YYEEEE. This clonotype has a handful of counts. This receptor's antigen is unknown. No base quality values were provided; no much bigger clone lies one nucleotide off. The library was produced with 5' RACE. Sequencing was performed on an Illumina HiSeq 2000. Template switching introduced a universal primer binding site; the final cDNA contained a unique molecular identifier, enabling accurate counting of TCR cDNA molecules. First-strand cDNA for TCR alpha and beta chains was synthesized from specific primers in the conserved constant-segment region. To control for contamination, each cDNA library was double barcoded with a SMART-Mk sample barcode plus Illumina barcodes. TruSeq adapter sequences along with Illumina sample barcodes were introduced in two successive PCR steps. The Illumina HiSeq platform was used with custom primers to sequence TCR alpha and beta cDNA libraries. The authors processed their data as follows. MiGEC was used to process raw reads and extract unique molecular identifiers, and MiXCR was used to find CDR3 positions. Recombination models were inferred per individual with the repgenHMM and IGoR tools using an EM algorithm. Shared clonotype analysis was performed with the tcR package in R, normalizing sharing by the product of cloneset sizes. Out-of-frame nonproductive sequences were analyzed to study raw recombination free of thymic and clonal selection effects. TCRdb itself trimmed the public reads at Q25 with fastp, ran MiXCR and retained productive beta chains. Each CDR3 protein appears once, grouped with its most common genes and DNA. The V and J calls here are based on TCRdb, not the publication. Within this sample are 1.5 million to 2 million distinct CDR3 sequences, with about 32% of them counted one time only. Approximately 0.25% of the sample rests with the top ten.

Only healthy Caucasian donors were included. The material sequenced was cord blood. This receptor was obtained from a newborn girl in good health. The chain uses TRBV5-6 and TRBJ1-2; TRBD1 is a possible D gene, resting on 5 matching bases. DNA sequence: TGTGCCAGCAGCTTGTATCAGGGCCACTACACCTTC. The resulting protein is CASSLYQGHYTF.